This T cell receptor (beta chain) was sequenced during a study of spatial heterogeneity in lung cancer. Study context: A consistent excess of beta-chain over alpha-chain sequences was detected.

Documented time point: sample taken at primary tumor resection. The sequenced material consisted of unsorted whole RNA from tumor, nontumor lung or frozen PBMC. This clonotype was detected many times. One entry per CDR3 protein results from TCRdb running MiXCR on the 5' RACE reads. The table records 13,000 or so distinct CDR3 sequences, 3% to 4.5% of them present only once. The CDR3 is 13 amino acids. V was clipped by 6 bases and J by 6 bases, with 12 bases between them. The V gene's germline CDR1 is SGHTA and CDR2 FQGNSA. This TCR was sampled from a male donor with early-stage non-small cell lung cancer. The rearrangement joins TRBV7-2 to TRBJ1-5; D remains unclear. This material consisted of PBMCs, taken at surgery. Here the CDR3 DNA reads TGTGCCAGCAGTATGGGGTGGGCTCAGCCCCAGCATTTT. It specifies CASSMGWAQPQHF.